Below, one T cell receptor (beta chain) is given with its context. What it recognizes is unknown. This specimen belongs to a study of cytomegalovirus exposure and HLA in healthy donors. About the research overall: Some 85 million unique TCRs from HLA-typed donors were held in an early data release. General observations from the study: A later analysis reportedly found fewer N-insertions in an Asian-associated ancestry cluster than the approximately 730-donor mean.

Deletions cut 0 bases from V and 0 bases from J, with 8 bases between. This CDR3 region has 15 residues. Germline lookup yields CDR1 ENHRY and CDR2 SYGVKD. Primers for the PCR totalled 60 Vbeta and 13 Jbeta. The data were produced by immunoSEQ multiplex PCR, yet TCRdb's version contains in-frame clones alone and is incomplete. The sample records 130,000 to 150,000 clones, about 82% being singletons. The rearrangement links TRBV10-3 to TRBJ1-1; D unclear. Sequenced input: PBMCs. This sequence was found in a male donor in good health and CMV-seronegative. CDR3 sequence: CAISESTRLNTEAFF. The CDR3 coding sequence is TGTGCCATCAGTGAGTCGACTCGGCTGAACACTGAAGCTTTCTTT.